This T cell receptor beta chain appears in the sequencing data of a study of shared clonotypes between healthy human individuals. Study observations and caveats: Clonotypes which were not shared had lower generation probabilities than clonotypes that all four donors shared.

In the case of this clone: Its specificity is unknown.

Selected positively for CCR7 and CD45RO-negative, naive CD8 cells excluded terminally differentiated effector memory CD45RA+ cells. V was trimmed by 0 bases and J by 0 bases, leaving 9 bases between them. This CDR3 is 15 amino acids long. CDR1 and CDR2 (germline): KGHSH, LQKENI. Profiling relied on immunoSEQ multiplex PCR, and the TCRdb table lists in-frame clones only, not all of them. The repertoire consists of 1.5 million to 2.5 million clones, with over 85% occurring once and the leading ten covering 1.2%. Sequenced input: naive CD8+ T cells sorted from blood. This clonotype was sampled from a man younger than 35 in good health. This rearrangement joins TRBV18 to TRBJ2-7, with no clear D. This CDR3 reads CASSPPSFSSYEQYF. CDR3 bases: TGTGCCAGCTCACCACCCTCATTTAGCTCCTACGAGCAGTACTTC.